The 10 T cell receptor beta chains reported below all come from one sample, sequenced in a study of beta chain features in type 1 diabetes. Every bit of the isolated RNA underwent reverse transcription, so sequencing read expressed TCRB transcripts. Clones were sequenced by immunoSEQ multiplex PCR, and TCRdb holds only the in-frame ones, with some missing. The profile shows more than 150,000 clones, about 13% of them singletons. The sample consisted of central memory CD4+ T cells from blood. The source is a woman younger than 35 in good health.

This clone was detected ten times or more. As DNA, the CDR3 is TGTGCCAGCATTACGACAGGGGTAGGGACCGGGGAGCTGTTTTTT. Translating it yields CASITTGVGTGELFF. V is TRBV28 and J is TRBJ2-2; the match to TRBD1 covers 8 bases. The CDR3 extends over 15 amino acids. The V segment lost 7 bases and the J segment 5 bases; nucleotides outside the gene matches: 9. Germline-derived CDR1 and CDR2 are MDHEN and SYDVKM.

The V call is TRBV6-1, the J call TRBJ2-3; a possible D gene is TRBD2 (5 bases). CDR1 and CDR2 from the germline V gene are MNHNS and SASEGT. The CDR3 is 17 amino acids. Trimming stripped 4 bases from V and 4 bases from J, with 21 bases between. DNA of the CDR3: TGTGCCAGCAGTGGAATAGGCCTTACTAGTGGGGCAGATACGCAGTATTTT. It is translated as CASSGIGLTSGADTQYF.

The rearrangement joins TRBV5-1 to TRBJ2-1; 10 nucleotides agree with TRBD2. Trimming took 4 bases from V and 6 from J; bases not matched to a gene: 7. CDR3 length equals 15 residues. Germline V gene sequence: CDR1 SGHRS, CDR2 YFSETQ. The chain's CDR3 is CASSGTSGIPNEQFF. The CDR3 DNA sequence: TGCGCCAGCAGCGGAACTAGCGGGATTCCCAATGAGCAGTTCTTC.

This rearrangement joins TRBV4-1 to TRBJ2-1, with TRBD2 matching over 9 bases. The ends lost 1 base at V and 3 bases at J; junction bases unmatched: 7. The CDR3 runs 17 residues. In germline, CDR1 is MGHRA, CDR2 YSYEKL. CDR3 in amino acids: CASSQGPKTSGYNEQFF. The CDR3 DNA follows: TGCGCCAGCAGCCAAGGCCCCAAGACTAGCGGCTACAATGAGCAGTTCTTC.

J is TRBJ2-1 and V is TRBV7-8; D remains ambiguous. Trimming stripped 1 base from V and 0 bases from J, with 4 bases between. The germline CDR1 and CDR2 sequences are SGHVS and FQNEAQ. The CDR3 consists of 14 residues. Here the CDR3 reads CASSLDRSYNEQFF. DNA of the CDR3: TGTGCCAGCAGCTTAGATCGCTCCTACAATGAGCAGTTCTTC.

This clone was recorded a few times. The chain links TRBV11-2 to TRBJ2-2, with D possibly matching TRBD1 (5 bases). V dropped 6 bases and J dropped 7 bases, with 9 bases sitting between them. In germline, CDR1 is SGHAT, CDR2 FQNNGV. The CDR3 extends over 12 amino acids. CDR3 nucleotides: TGTGCCAGCAGGGTGGACATCGGGGAGCTGTTTTTT. It yields the protein CASRVDIGELFF.

This clone was counted a few times. This chain links TRBV2 with TRBJ1-4; D might be TRBD1 (5 bases). Per germline, CDR1 SNHLY and CDR2 FYNNEI. The CDR3 consists of 14 residues. Trimming removed 4 bases at V and 7 bases at J, with 13 bases between. The CDR3 DNA sequence: TGTGCCAGCAGTGTTCAGGGCTTCGCTGAAAAACTGTTTTTT. This encodes CASSVQGFAEKLFF. The entire variable domain, with the rest obtained from reference TRBV2 and TRBJ1-4, is as follows: EPEVTQTPSHQVTQMGQEVILRCVPISNHLYFYWYRQILGQKVEFLVSFYNNEISEKSEIFDDQFSVERPDGSNFTLKIRSTKLEDSAMYFCASSVQGFAEKLFFGSGTQLSVL.

On this clone: At one boundary the junction diverges from the germline segment, which might be a read error. This rearrangement joins TRBV7-7 to TRBJ2-5; a weak D match, TRBD2 (5 bases). The V gene's germline CDR1 is SSHAT and CDR2 FNYEAQ (reference sequence). The CDR3 contains 14 residues. The CDR3 reads CASSLSGNQETQYF. The CDR3, as DNA: TGTGCTAGCAGCTTGTCGGGGAACCAAGAGACCCAGTACTTC.

This clone was observed a few times. The chain recombines TRBV19 with TRBJ1-2; TRBD1 agrees at 7 bases. Germline values: CDR1 LNHDA, CDR2 SQIVND (reference sequence). The V and J ends lost 5 bases and 10 bases, in that order; junction bases with no gene match: 10. This CDR3 contains 13 residues. CDR3 amino acids: CASSPTGMVSYTF. The CDR3, as DNA: TGTGCCAGTAGTCCGACAGGGATGGTGTCCTACACCTTC.

This clone was detected a few times. This chain links TRBV30 with TRBJ1-5; TRBD1 might be the D (6 bases). V lost 3 bases to trimming and J lost 4 bases, with 19 bases between them. CDR3 length equals 16 residues. Germline CDR1 reads GTSNPN; CDR2 reads SVGIG (reference sequence). The CDR3 spells CAWSHRDRRLNQPQHF. CDR3 sequence (DNA): TGTGCCTGGAGCCATCGAGACAGGCGCTTGAATCAGCCCCAGCATTTT.